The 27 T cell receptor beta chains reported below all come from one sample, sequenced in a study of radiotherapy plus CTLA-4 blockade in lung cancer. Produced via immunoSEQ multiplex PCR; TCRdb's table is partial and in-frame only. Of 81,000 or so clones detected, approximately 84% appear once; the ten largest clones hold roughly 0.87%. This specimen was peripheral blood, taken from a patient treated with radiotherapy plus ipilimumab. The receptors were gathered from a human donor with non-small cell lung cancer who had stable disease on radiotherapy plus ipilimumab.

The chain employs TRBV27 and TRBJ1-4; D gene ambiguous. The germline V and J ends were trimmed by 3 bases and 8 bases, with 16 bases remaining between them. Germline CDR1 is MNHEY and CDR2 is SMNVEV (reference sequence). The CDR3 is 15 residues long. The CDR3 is CASSLRERMGEKLFF. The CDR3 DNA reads TGTGCCAGCAGTTTGAGAGAACGAATGGGCGAAAAACTGTTTTTT.

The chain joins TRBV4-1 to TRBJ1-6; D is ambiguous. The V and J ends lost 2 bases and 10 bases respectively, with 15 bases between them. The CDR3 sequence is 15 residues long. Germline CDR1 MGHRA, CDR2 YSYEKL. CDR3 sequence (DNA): TGCGCCAGCAGCCAACAAGGAAACGAATGGTCACCCCTCCACTTT. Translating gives CASSQQGNEWSPLHF.

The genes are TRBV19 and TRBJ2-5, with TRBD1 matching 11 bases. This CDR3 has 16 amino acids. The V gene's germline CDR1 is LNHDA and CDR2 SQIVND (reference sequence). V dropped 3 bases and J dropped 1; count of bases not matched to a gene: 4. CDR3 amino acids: CASSIGQGASQETQYF. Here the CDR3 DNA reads TGTGCCAGTAGTATCGGACAGGGGGCTTCCCAAGAGACCCAGTACTTC. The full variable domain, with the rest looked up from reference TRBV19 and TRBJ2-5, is DGGITQSPKYLFRKEGQNVTLSCEQNLNHDAMYWYRQDPGQGLRLIYYSQIVNDFQKGDIAEGYSVSREKKESFPLTVTSAQKNPTAFYLCASSIGQGASQETQYFGPGTRLLVL.

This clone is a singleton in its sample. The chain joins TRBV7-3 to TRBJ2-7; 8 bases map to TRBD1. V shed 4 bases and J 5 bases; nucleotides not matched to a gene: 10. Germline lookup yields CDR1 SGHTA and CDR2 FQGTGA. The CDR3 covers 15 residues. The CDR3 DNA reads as TGTGCCAGCAGCTACTACAGGGGGGAGAAAAACGAGCAGTACTTC. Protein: CASSYYRGEKNEQYF.

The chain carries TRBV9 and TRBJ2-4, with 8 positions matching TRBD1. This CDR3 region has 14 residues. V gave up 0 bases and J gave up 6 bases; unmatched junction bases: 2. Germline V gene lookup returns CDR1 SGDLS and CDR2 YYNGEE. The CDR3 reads CASSVGGTGNIQYF. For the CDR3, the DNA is TGTGCCAGCAGCGTAGGAGGGACAGGAAACATTCAGTACTTC. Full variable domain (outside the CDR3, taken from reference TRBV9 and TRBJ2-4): DSGVTQTPKHLITATGQRVTLRCSPRSGDLSVYWYQQSLDQGLQFLIQYYNGEERAKGNILERFSAQQFPDLHSELNLSSLELGDSALYFCASSVGGTGNIQYFGAGTRLSVL.

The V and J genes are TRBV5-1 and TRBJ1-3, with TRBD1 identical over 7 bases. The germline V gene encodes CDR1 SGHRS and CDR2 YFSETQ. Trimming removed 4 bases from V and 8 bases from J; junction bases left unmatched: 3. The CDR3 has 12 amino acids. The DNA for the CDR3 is TGCGCCAGCAGCATAGACAGGGACACCATATATTTT. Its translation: CASSIDRDTIYF.

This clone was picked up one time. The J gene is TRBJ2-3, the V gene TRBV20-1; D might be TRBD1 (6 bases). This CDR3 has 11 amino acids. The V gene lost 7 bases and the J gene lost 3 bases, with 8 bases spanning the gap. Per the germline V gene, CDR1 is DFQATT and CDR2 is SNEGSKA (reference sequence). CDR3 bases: TGCAGTGGGACAGCGACAGATACGCAGTATTTT. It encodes CSGTATDTQYF.

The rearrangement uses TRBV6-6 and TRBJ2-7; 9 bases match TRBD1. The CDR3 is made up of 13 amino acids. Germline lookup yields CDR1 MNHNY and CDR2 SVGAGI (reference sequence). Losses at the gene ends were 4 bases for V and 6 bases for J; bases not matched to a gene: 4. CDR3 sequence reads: CASSFMTGGEQYF. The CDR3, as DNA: TGTGCCAGCAGTTTCATGACAGGGGGCGAGCAGTACTTC.

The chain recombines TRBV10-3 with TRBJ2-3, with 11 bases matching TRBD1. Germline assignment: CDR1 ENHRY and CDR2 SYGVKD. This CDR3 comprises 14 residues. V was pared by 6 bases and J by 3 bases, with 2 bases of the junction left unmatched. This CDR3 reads CAISGDRGTDTQYF. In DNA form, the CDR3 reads TGTGCCATCAGCGGGGACAGGGGGACAGATACGCAGTATTTT.

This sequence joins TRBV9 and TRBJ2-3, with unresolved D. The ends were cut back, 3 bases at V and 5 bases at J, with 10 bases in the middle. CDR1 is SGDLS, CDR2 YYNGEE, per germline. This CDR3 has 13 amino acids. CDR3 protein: CASSARELDTQYF. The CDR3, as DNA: TGTGCCAGCAGCGCAAGGGAATTAGATACGCAGTATTTT.

CDR3 coding DNA: TGTGCCAGCAGCGCTCCGCTACAGGGGTCCTATAATTCACCCCTCCACTTT. Translating it yields CASSAPLQGSYNSPLHF. This chain uses TRBV7-2 with TRBJ1-6, with TRBD1 matching 7 bases. Germline values: CDR1 SGHTA, CDR2 FQGNSA. The CDR3 has 17 residues. V lost 5 bases to trimming and J lost 1 base; unmatched junction nucleotides: 8.

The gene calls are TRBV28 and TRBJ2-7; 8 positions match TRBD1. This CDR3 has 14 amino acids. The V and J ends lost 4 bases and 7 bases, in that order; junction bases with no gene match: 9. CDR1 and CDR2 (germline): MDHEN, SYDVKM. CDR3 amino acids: CASSYPLRGREQYF. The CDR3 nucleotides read TGTGCCAGCAGTTATCCTCTCAGGGGGCGAGAGCAGTACTTC. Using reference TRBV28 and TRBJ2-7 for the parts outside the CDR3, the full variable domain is DVKVTQSSRYLVKRTGEKVFLECVQDMDHENMFWYRQDPGLGLRLIYFSYDVKMKEKGDIPEGYSVSREKKERFSLILESASTNQTSMYLCASSYPLRGREQYFGPGTRLTVT.

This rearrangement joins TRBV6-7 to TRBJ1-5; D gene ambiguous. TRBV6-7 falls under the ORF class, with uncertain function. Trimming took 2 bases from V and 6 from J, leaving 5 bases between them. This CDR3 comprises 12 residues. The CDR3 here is CASSYRTQPQHF. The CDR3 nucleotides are TGTGCCAGCAGTTACAGAACTCAGCCCCAGCATTTT.

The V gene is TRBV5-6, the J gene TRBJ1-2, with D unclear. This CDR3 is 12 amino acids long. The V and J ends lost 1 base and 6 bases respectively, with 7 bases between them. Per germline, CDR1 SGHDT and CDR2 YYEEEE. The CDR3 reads CASSLWSDGYTF. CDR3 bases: TGTGCCAGCAGCTTGTGGTCCGATGGCTACACCTTC.

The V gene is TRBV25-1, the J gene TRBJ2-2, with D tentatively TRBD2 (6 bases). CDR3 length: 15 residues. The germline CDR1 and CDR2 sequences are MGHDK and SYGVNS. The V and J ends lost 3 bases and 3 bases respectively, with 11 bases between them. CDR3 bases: TGTGCCAGCAGTGACTTAGGAGGGTACACCGGGGAGCTGTTTTTT. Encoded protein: CASSDLGGYTGELFF.

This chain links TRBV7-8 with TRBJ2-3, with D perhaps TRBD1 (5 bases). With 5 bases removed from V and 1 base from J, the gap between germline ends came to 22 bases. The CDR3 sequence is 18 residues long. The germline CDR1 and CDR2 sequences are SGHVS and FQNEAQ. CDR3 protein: CASSPVGRLQGGTDTQYF. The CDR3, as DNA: TGTGCCAGCAGCCCAGTTGGTCGGCTCCAAGGGGGCACAGATACGCAGTATTTT.

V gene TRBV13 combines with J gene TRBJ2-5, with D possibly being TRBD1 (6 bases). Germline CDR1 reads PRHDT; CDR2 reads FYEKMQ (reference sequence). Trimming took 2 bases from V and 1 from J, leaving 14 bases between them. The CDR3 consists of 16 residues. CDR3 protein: CASSLTPTGLQETQYF. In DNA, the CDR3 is TGTGCCAGCAGCTTAACCCCGACAGGCCTCCAAGAGACCCAGTACTTC.

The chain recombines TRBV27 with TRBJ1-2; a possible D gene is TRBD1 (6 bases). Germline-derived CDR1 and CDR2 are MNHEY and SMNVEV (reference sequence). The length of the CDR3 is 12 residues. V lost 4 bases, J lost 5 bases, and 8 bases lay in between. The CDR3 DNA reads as TGTGCCAGCAGTTCCACAGGGTATGGCTACACCTTC. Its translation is CASSSTGYGYTF.

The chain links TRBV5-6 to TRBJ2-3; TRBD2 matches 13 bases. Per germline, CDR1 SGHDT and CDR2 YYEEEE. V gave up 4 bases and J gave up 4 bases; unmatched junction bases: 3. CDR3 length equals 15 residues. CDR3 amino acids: CASSPGLAGSDTQYF. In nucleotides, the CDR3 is TGTGCCAGCAGCCCGGGACTAGCGGGATCAGATACGCAGTATTTT.

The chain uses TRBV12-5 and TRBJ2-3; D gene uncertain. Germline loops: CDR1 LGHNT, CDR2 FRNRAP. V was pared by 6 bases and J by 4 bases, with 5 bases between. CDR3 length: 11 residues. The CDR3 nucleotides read TGTGCTAGTGGGGTAGCAGATACGCAGTATTTT. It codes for CASGVADTQYF.

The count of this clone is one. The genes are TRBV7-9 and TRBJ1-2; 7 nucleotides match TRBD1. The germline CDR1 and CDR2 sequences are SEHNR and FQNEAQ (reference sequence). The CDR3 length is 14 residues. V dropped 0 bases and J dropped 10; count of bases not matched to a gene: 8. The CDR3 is CASSLASGGKDYTF. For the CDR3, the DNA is TGTGCCAGCAGCTTAGCGTCAGGGGGTAAGGACTACACCTTC.

The CDR3 is CASSLDSYYGYTF. CDR3 nucleotides: TGCGCCAGCAGCTTGGACAGCTACTATGGCTACACCTTC. The rearrangement joins TRBV5-1 to TRBJ1-2; D gene unclear. The germline V and J ends were trimmed by 0 bases and 3 bases, with 6 bases remaining between them. CDR1 and CDR2 (germline): SGHRS, YFSETQ. CDR3 size: 13 residues.

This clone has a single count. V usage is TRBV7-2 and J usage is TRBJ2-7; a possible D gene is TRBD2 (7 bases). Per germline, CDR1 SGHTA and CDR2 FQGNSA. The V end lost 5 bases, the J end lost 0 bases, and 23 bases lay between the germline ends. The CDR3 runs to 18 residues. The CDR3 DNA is TGTGCCAGCAGCCCTAGACTAGGGGGGGACGGGAGCTCCTACGAGCAGTACTTC. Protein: CASSPRLGGDGSSYEQYF.

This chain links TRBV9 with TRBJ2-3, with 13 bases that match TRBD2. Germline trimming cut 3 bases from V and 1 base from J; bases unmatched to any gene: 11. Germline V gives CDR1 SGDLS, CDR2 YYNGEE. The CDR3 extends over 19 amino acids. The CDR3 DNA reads TGTGCCAGCAGCGCCCGACTAGCGGGAGGAGGCGGTGGCACAGATACGCAGTATTTT. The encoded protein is CASSARLAGGGGGTDTQYF.

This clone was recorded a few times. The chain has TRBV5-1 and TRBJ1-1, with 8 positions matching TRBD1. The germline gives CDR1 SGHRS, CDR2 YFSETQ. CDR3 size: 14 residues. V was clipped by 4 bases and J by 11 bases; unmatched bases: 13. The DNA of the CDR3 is TGCGCCAGCAGCGCGGACAGGGCCACCCTGAGGGCTTTCTTT. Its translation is CASSADRATLRAFF.

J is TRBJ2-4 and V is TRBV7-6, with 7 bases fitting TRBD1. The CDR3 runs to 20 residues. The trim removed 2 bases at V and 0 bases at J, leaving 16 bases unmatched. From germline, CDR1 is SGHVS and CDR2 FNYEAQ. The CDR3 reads CASSLTPTGTETVAKNIQYF. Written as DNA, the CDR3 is TGTGCCAGCAGCTTAACACCCACCGGGACAGAGACCGTAGCCAAAAACATTCAGTACTTC.

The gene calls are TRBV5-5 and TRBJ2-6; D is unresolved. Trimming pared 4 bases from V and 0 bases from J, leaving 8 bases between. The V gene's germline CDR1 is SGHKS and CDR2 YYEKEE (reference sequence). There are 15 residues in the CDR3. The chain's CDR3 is CASSLRSSGANVLTF. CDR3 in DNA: TGTGCCAGCAGCCTGAGATCCTCTGGGGCCAACGTCCTGACTTTC. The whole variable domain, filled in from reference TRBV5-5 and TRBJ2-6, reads DAGVTQSPTHLIKTRGQQVTLRCSPISGHKSVSWYQQVLGQGPQFIFQYYEKEERGRGNFPDRFSARQFPNYSSELNVNALLLGDSALYLCASSLRSSGANVLTFGAGSRLTVL.